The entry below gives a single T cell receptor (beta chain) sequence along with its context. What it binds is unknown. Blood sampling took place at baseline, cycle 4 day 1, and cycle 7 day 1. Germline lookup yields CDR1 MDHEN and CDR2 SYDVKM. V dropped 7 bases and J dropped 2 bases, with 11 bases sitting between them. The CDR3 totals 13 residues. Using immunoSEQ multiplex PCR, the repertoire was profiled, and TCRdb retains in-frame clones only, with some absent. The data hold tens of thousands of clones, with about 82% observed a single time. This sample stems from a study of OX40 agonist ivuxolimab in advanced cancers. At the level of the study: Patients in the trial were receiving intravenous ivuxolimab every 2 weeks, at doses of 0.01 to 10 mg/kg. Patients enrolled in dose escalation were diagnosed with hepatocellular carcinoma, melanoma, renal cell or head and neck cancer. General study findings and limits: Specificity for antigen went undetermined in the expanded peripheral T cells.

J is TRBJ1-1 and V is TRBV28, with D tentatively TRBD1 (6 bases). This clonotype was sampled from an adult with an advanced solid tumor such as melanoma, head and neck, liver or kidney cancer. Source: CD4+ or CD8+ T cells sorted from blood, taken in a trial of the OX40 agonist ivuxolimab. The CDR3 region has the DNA TGTGCCAGCAACAGGGATCCCAACACTGAAGCTTTCTTT. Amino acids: CASNRDPNTEAFF. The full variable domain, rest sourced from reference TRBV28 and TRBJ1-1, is DVKVTQSSRYLVKRTGEKVFLECVQDMDHENMFWYRQDPGLGLRLIYFSYDVKMKEKGDIPEGYSVSREKKERFSLILESASTNQTSMYLCASNRDPNTEAFFGQGTRLTVV.